This entry lists 25 T cell receptor beta chains sequenced from one sample in a study of blood T cell repertoires in COVID-19 (dated by TCRdb to the early 2020s). Library construction relied on the immunoSEQ multiplex PCR assay. Entries here come from immuneACCESS through TCRdb and include only in-frame sequences with V and J called. Some clones fail to appear in such tables; in the studies checked, an unresolved V gene covers under half of the shortfall, and the cause of the remainder is unknown. The table for this sample lists a few hundred thousand clones; roughly 84% of them were counted only once. Jointly, the top ten make up less than 7% of the sample. Sequenced material: PBMCs or T cells enriched from blood (not recorded which). The receptor source for this set is a woman aged 40 to 50 who had recovered from COVID-19.

The chain uses TRBV6-5 and TRBJ2-2; 12 nucleotides agree with TRBD2. Germline trimming cut 6 bases from V and 9 bases from J; bases unmatched to any gene: 8. Looked up from germline, CDR1 is MNHEY and CDR2 is SVGAGI. The length of the CDR3 is 15 residues. The CDR3 is CASRSTSGGLRELFF. Written as DNA, the CDR3 is TGTGCCAGCAGATCGACTAGCGGGGGATTGCGGGAGCTGTTTTTT.

The CDR3 loop is CASSRTGIYEQYV. The CDR3 DNA sequence: TGTGCCAGCAGCCGTACGGGGATCTACGAGCAGTACGTC. V gene TRBV11-2 combines with J gene TRBJ2-7; the D gene is possibly TRBD2 (5 bases). The CDR3 runs 13 residues. V dropped 5 bases and J dropped 3 bases, with 11 bases sitting between them. Germline loops: CDR1 SGHAT, CDR2 FQNNGV.

V usage is TRBV10-3 and J usage is TRBJ1-6; D perhaps matches TRBD1 (5 bases). The CDR3 contains 14 residues. V dropped 4 bases and J dropped 6 bases, with 10 bases sitting between them. In germline, CDR1 is ENHRY, CDR2 SYGVKD. The chain's CDR3 is CAISGDRLNSPLHF. The CDR3, as DNA: TGTGCCATCAGTGGTGACAGACTTAATTCACCCCTCCACTTT.

The genes are TRBV24-1 and TRBJ2-3, with 16 bases lining up with TRBD2. This CDR3 is 15 amino acids long. With V trimmed by 7 bases and J by 4 bases, 1 base remained unmatched. CDR1 KGHDR and CDR2 SFDVKD come from the germline V gene. As DNA, the CDR3 is TGTGCCACCAGCGGGACTAGCGGGAGGGCAGATACGCAGTATTTT. This gives the protein CATSGTSGRADTQYF.

The chain is built from TRBV5-1 and TRBJ1-2, with no clear D. The V end was cut by 7 bases, the J end by 6 bases, with 16 bases between. The germline CDR1 and CDR2 sequences are SGHRS and YFSETQ. This CDR3 comprises 13 residues. The CDR3 sequence: CASVGPGRDGYTF. The DNA of the CDR3 is TGCGCCAGCGTGGGCCCCGGGCGGGATGGCTACACCTTC.

The DNA of the CDR3 is TGTGCCAGCAGCCTAACAGGGGCGAGTGAAAAACTGTTTTTT. Amino acid sequence: CASSLTGASEKLFF. This chain links TRBV11-3 with TRBJ1-4, with 7 bases matching TRBD1. Germline-derived CDR1 and CDR2 are SGHNT and YENEEA. V lost 5 bases to trimming and J lost 7 bases; unmatched junction nucleotides: 7. The CDR3 is 14 residues long.

The chain links TRBV24-1 to TRBJ2-2; 8 bases are a match to TRBD1. CDR1 is KGHDR and CDR2 is SFDVKD in the germline V gene. This CDR3 has 14 residues. V dropped 10 bases and J dropped 6; count of bases not matched to a gene: 9. The CDR3 DNA reads as TGTGCCACTAGACAGGGGACAGAGTCCGGGGAGCTGTTTTTT. Translating it yields CATRQGTESGELFF.

The gene calls are TRBV14 and TRBJ2-1; 7 bases map to TRBD1. This CDR3 comprises 15 residues. V lost 4 bases, J lost 7 bases, and 10 bases stayed unmatched. Germline V gives CDR1 SGHDN, CDR2 FVKESK. The CDR3 loop is CASSPRQGRWNEQFF. CDR3 bases: TGTGCCAGCAGCCCACGACAGGGAAGGTGGAATGAGCAGTTCTTC.

The rearrangement uses TRBV29-1 and TRBJ1-2; 7 bases agree with TRBD1. With 2 bases clipped from V and 8 bases from J, the junction kept 5 bases outside the gene matches. The CDR3 has 12 amino acids. Germline CDR1 reads SQVTM; CDR2 reads ANQGSEA. The CDR3 DNA follows: TGCAGCGTTGAACTAGGGGACAGAGGCTACACCTTC. Protein sequence: CSVELGDRGYTF.

The chain is built from TRBV5-1 and TRBJ1-6, with no clear D. The V gene's germline CDR1 is SGHRS and CDR2 YFSETQ. The germline V and J ends were trimmed by 0 bases and 2 bases, with 9 bases remaining between them. This CDR3 comprises 16 residues. CDR3 amino acids: CASSLGGLAYNSPLHF. The CDR3 DNA is TGCGCCAGCAGCTTGGGAGGGTTAGCCTATAATTCACCCCTCCACTTT.

The V call is TRBV3-1 (or the pseudogene TRBV3-2), the J call TRBJ1-2; D is unclear. The CDR3 runs 15 residues. Trimming pared 0 bases from V and 5 bases from J, leaving 13 bases between. In germline, CDR1 is LGHDT, CDR2 YNNKEL (reference sequence). The CDR3 nucleotides read TGTGCCAGCAGCCAAGATATCAGGTGTTGTTATGGCTACACCTTC. Protein: CASSQDIRCCYGYTF.

This chain links TRBV5-1 with TRBJ2-3; possibly TRBD2 for D (6 bases). Germline V lookup: CDR1 SGHRS, CDR2 YFSETQ. V lost 2 bases to trimming and J lost 2 bases, with 12 bases between them. The CDR3 has 15 amino acids. The CDR3 DNA is TGCGCCAGCAGCTTCGGGCTAGCGAACACAGATACGCAGTATTTT. Protein sequence: CASSFGLANTDTQYF.

This chain links TRBV3-1 (or the pseudogene TRBV3-2) with TRBJ2-3; maybe TRBD2 (6 bases). V lost 2 bases and J lost 0, with 12 bases in between. Per germline, CDR1 LGHDT and CDR2 YNNKEL (reference sequence). The length of the CDR3 is 16 residues. CDR3 protein: CASSQWRGSSTDTQYF. CDR3 nucleotides: TGTGCCAGCAGCCAATGGCGGGGCTCCAGCACAGATACGCAGTATTTT.

The table lists this clone with a count of one. Different DNA sequences within this sample yield the same CDR3. V gene TRBV4-1 combines with J gene TRBJ2-7; TRBD1 aligns across 7 bases. Germline CDR1 reads MGHRA; CDR2 reads YSYEKL. V dropped 1 base and J dropped 3; count of bases not matched to a gene: 6. This CDR3 spans 15 amino acids. CDR3 sequence reads: CASSQGQGISYEQYF. The CDR3 bases are TGCGCCAGCAGCCAAGGACAGGGAATAAGCTACGAGCAGTACTTC.

This rearrangement joins TRBV27 to TRBJ1-1; D unclear. The CDR3 length is 14 residues. Trimming took 5 bases from V and 1 from J, leaving 11 bases between them. CDR1 is MNHEY and CDR2 is SMNVEV in the germline V gene (reference sequence). CDR3 coding DNA: TGTGCCAGCAGTACCAGATCAAGGAACACTGAAGCTTTCTTT. It codes for CASSTRSRNTEAFF.

The chain joins TRBV2 to TRBJ2-5; TRBD1 matches at 9 bases. This CDR3 is built from 15 residues. The V and J ends lost 5 bases and 3 bases, in that order; junction bases with no gene match: 7. From germline, CDR1 is SNHLY and CDR2 FYNNEI. The CDR3: CASSLDRGEKETQYF. For the CDR3, the DNA is TGTGCCAGCAGTTTGGACAGGGGCGAAAAAGAGACCCAGTACTTC.

The chain couples TRBV18 to TRBJ2-1, with 13 nucleotides matching TRBD2. There are 17 residues in the CDR3. The V gene end was trimmed by 6 bases and the J gene end by 6 bases; junction bases not matched to a gene: 11. The germline V gene has CDR1 KGHSH and CDR2 LQKENI. The CDR3 region is CASSPGLAGVDGNEQFF. CDR3 in DNA: TGTGCCAGCTCGCCAGGACTAGCGGGAGTAGATGGCAATGAGCAGTTCTTC.

J is TRBJ1-2 and V is TRBV19; weak D call: TRBD1 (6 bases). The CDR3 runs to 17 residues. Germline assignment: CDR1 LNHDA and CDR2 SQIVND (reference sequence). V gave up 3 bases and J gave up 6 bases, with 23 bases separating them. The CDR3 reads CASSMMGGQGNRDGYTF. The CDR3 region has the DNA TGTGCCAGTAGTATGATGGGGGGGCAGGGGAATCGTGATGGCTACACCTTC.

This clone was counted at least ten times. This chain connects TRBV6-5 to TRBJ2-1; TRBD2 matches at 9 bases. The germline gives CDR1 MNHEY, CDR2 SVGAGI. Germline trimming cut 2 bases from V and 4 bases from J; bases unmatched to any gene: 6. The CDR3 loop spans 16 amino acids. Here the CDR3 DNA reads TGTGCCAGCAGTTACGAGCCACTAGCGGGTTACAATGAGCAGTTCTTC. It translates to CASSYEPLAGYNEQFF.

The V call is TRBV9, the J call TRBJ2-1; TRBD2 aligns across 9 bases. The length of the CDR3 is 18 residues. Germline values: CDR1 SGDLS, CDR2 YYNGEE. J was trimmed by 0 bases and V by 3 bases; bases with no gene match: 10. In nucleotides, the CDR3 is TGTGCCAGCAGCGAGCTAGGTGGAGCGGGGGGCTCCTACAATGAGCAGTTCTTC. Protein sequence: CASSELGGAGGSYNEQFF.

This chain uses TRBV6-4 with TRBJ1-6; D is unresolved. V was pared by 4 bases and J by 7 bases, with 14 bases between. Germline V gives CDR1 MRHNA, CDR2 SNTAGT. The CDR3 has 15 amino acids. The CDR3 nucleotides read TGTGCCAGCAGTGTCTTCCACAGTGCCAATTCACCCCTCCACTTT. It codes for CASSVFHSANSPLHF.

The chain couples TRBV28 to TRBJ2-1; D perhaps matches TRBD2 (6 bases). The germline gives CDR1 MDHEN, CDR2 SYDVKM. V was trimmed by 2 bases and J by 7 bases, leaving 18 bases between them. This CDR3 is 16 amino acids long. The CDR3 DNA reads TGTGCCAGCAGTTTAGGGGGGACCCTAGCAAAAAATGAGCAGTTCTTC. As protein: CASSLGGTLAKNEQFF.

The chain has TRBV18 and TRBJ1-1; perhaps TRBD1 as D (6 bases). V was shortened by 3 bases and J by 4 bases, with 12 bases between the two germline ends. The CDR3 has 14 residues. Germline V lookup: CDR1 KGHSH, CDR2 LQKENI. The CDR3 loop reads CASSPQGFATEAFF. The CDR3 nucleotides are TGTGCCAGCTCACCGCAGGGGTTCGCCACTGAAGCTTTCTTT. Combining the CDR3 with reference TRBV18 and TRBJ1-1 gives the whole variable domain NAGVMQNPRHLVRRRGQEARLRCSPMKGHSHVYWYRQLPEEGLKFMVYLQKENIIDESGMPKERFSAEFPKEGPSILRIQQVVRGDSAAYFCASSPQGFATEAFFGQGTRLTVV.

This clone is a singleton in its sample. The CDR3 nucleotides read TGTGCCAGCAGCGTAGGGGTGACTACCTACAATGAGCAGTTCTTC. Its translation: CASSVGVTTYNEQFF. The V call is TRBV9, the J call TRBJ2-1; D may be TRBD2 (5 bases). There are 15 residues in the CDR3. Trimming removed 0 bases at V and 2 bases at J, with 9 bases between. CDR1 is SGDLS, CDR2 YYNGEE, per germline. The full variable domain, completed using reference TRBV9 and TRBJ2-1, is DSGVTQTPKHLITATGQRVTLRCSPRSGDLSVYWYQQSLDQGLQFLIQYYNGEERAKGNILERFSAQQFPDLHSELNLSSLELGDSALYFCASSVGVTTYNEQFFGPGTRLTVL.

The CDR3 reads CASSHEDRGAGELFF. As DNA, the CDR3 is TGTGCCAGCTCACACGAGGACAGGGGCGCCGGGGAGCTGTTTTTT. The chain couples TRBV18 to TRBJ2-2; 9 nucleotides match TRBD1. Germline CDR1 is KGHSH and CDR2 is LQKENI. The V segment lost 4 bases and the J segment 6 bases; nucleotides outside the gene matches: 6. The CDR3 length is 15 residues.